This T cell receptor (beta chain) derives from a study of blood T cell repertoires in COVID-19. This clone was counted only a few times. This CDR3 has 13 amino acids. The V gene's germline CDR1 is KGHSH and CDR2 LQKENI. Trimming took 6 bases from V and 6 from J, leaving 14 bases between them. The method was immunoSEQ multiplex PCR; TCRdb's version includes in-frame clones alone and lacks a portion of them. The profile covers over 200,000 clones, with around 79% appearing a single time and around 3.4% taken by the ten largest. Specimen: peripheral blood. This chain links TRBV18 with TRBJ1-2; D possibly corresponds to TRBD1 (6 bases). This receptor was obtained from an elderly woman with acute or convalescent COVID-19. CDR3 in DNA: TGTGCCAGCTCCGTAGGGGGGGTCGATGGCTACACCTTC. This gives the protein CASSVGGVDGYTF.